Given below is one T cell receptor (beta chain) in context. A history of autoimmune disease or systemic immunosuppression excluded patients. The assay was immunoSEQ multiplex PCR, and TCRdb's table has in-frame clones only and misses some. The sample includes about 64,000 clones, approximately 80% of them seen just once. The data stem from a study of OX40 agonist ivuxolimab in advanced cancers. Sequences were derived from CD4+ or CD8+ T cells sorted from blood, sampled in a trial of the OX40 agonist ivuxolimab. The receptor was isolated from an adult with an advanced solid tumor such as melanoma, head and neck, liver or kidney cancer.

In DNA form, the CDR3 reads TGTGCCAGTAGTATTGTAGAATTTGATACCGGGGAGCTGTTTTTT. Its protein is CASSIVEFDTGELFF. The rearrangement joins TRBV19 to TRBJ2-2; no definite D call. The V end was cut by 3 bases, the J end by 5 bases, with 13 bases between. CDR1 is LNHDA and CDR2 is SQIVND in the germline V gene (reference sequence). This CDR3 is built from 15 residues.